This T cell receptor (beta chain) stems from a study of shared clonotypes between healthy human individuals. General study findings and limits: Compared with memory subsets, naive subsets generally had larger estimated richness. Sequencing of the sorted subsets was shown by rarefaction to be incomplete despite large depth. The sampled material consisted only of blood, and tissue repertoires are likely to differ.

A remark on this clone: Its antigen remains unidentified.

How the authors handled the data: ImmunoSEQ supplied junction-only sequences lacking quality scores, so filtering was different. Sequencing used immunoSEQ multiplex PCR; TCRdb keeps in-frame clones, though not all of them. That table furnishes V, J and clone size, whereas the DNA furnished D and trimming. The table has about 510,000 clones, 90% to 96% seen once; the top ten hold under 0.06%. The CDR3 extends over 17 amino acids. V was pared by 0 bases and J by 2 bases, with 13 bases between. Germline V CDR1 and CDR2: SGHAT, FQNNGV. The chain is built from TRBV11-2 and TRBJ2-2; maybe TRBD2 (6 bases). Specimen: naive CD4+ T cells sorted from blood. Subset noted: CD45RA+ positively selected. The TCR comes from a woman in her twenties or thirties in good health. The CDR3 DNA reads as TGTGCCAGCAGCTTAGATCTCGGGACTCTCAACACCGGGGAGCTGTTTTTT. Translation: CASSLDLGTLNTGELFF.